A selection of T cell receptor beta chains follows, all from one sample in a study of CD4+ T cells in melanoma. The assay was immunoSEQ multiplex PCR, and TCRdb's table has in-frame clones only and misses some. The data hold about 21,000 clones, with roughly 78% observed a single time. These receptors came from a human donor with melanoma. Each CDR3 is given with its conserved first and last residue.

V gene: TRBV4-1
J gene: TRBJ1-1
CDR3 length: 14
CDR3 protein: CASSLWDRETEAFF

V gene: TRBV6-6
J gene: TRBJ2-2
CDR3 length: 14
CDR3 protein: CASRQGQNTGELFF

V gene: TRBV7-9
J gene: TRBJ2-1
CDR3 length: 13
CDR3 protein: CASSLQQGGEQFF

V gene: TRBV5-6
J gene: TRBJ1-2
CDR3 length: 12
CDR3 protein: CASSWTGAGYTF

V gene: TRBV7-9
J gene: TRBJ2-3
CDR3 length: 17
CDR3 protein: CASSSSGTGAWTDTQYF

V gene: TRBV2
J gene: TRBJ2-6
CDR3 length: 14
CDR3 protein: CASSGQPGANVLTF

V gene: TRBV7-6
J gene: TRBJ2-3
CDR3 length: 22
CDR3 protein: CASSYRSRGRYIAGATTDTQYF

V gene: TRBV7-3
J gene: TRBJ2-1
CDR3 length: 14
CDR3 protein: CASSPSGGAREQFF

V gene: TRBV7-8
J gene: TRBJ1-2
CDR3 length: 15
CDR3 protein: CASSLTPQGGYGYTF

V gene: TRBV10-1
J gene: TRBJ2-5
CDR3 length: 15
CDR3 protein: CASSRSTSGQETQYF

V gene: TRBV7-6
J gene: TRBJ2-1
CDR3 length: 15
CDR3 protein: CASTPAGGAYNEQFF

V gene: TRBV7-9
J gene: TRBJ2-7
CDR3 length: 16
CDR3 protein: CASSLASASGRYEQYF

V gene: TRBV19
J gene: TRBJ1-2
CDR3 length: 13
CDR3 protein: CASSEPQRYGYTF

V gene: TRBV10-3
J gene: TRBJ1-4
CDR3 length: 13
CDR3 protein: CAISLGPNEKLFF

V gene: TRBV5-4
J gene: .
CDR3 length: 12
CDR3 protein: CASSFGPYEQYF

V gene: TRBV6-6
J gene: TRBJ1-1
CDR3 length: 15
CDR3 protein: CASSSTAGTVVEAFF

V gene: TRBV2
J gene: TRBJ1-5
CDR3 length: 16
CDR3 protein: CASSRGWGSGNQPQHF

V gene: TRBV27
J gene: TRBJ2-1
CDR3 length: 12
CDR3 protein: CASSLSTNEQFF

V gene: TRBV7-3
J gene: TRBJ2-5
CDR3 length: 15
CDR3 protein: CASSLQGTDQETQYF

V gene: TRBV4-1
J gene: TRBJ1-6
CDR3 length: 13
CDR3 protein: CASSHHRDGPLHF

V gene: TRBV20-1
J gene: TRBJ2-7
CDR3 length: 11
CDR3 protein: CSAEDGNEQYF

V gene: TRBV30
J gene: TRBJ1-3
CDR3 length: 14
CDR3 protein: CAWSGGTGINTIYF

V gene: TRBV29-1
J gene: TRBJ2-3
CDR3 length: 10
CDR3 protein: CSSNTDTQYF

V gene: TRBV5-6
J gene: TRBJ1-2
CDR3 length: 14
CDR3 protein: CASSLARGNYGYTF

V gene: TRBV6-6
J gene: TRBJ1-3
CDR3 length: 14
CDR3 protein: CASSYLGAGNTIYF

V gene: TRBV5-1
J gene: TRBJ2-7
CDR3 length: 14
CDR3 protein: CASSTTGGSYEQYF

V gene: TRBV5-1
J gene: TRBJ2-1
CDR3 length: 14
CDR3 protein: CASSPGTLKAGQFF

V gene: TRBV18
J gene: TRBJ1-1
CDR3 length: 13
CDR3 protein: CASSAGQRDQAFF

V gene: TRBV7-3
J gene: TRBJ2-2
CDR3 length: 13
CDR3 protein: CASSPNPGRELFF

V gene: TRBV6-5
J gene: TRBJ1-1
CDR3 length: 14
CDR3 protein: CASAAGTAGRGAFF

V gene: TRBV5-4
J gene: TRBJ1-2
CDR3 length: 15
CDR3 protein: CASSLEQGRGYGYTF

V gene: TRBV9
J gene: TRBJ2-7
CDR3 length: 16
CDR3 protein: CASSFEMGAGAYEQYF

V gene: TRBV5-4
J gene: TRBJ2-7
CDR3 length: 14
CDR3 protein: CASSLAGRTYEQYF

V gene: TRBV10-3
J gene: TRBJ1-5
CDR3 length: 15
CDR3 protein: CAISKTGGVFQPQHF

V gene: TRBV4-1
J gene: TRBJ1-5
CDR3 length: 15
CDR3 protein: CASSQVLIGNQPQHF

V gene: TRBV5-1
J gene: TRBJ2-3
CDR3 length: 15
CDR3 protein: CASSLGDRATDTQYF

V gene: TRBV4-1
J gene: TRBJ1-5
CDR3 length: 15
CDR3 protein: CASSQRQGPGQPQHF

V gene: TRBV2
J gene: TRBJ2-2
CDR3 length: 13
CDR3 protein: CASRSTVFGELFF

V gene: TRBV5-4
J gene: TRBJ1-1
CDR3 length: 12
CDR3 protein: CASSFRAGEAFF

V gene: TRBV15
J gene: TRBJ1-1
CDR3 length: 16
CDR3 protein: CATSRTPQTGVSEAFF

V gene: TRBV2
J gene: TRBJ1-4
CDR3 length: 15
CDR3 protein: CASRWILTGLEKLFF

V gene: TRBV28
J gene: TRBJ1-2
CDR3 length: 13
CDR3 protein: CAAGSGPFFGYTF

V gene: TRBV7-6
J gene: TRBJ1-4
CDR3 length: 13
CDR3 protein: CASSLRGTEKLFF

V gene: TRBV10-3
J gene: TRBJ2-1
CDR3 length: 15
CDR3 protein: CAISFGLAENNEQFF

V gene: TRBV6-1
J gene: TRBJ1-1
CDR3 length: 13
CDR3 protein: CASSVLVNTEAFF

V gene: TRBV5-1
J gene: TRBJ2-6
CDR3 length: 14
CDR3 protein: CASRDVSGANVLTF

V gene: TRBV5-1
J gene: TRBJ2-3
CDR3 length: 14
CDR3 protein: CASSLVVPPDTQYF

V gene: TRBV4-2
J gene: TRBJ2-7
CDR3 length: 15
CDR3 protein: CASSREGGSPYEQYF